This T cell receptor (beta chain) was sequenced during a study of response to subunit inactivated influenza vaccine. Study-wide findings and caveats: Seasonal influenza vaccination, on each occasion, was suggested by the authors to recruit few new T cells.

As for this clonotype: Its specificity is not known.

TCRdb used MiXCR to reprocess the RT-PCR reads, holding one entry per CDR3 protein. Seen here are a few hundred thousand distinct CDR3 sequences, 21% observed once, and the top ten hold about a tenth. Germline loops: CDR1 LNHDA, CDR2 SQIVND (reference sequence). Trimming pared 5 bases from V and 0 bases from J, leaving 11 bases between. The CDR3 totals 16 residues. The rearrangement joins TRBV19 to TRBJ2-6; D unclear. The sequence derives from a man between 50 and 69 years old who received an inactivated influenza vaccine. Here the sequenced sample was PBMCs from blood, taken 21 months after vaccination. As DNA, the CDR3 is TGTGCCAGTAGTCTACAGCTGGCCTCTGGGGCCAACGTCCTGACTTTC. Translating gives CASSLQLASGANVLTF.